The 30 T cell receptor beta chains reported below all come from one sample, sequenced in a study of T cell responses to AZD1222 COVID-19 vaccine. Clones were sequenced by immunoSEQ multiplex PCR, and TCRdb holds only the in-frame ones, with some missing. Among roughly 90,000 clones, about 89% were seen once, and the ten largest hold 4.5%. Sequencing was performed on peripheral blood, taken on day 0 of MenACWY control vaccination. The source of these receptors is an adult in good health.

This sequence joins TRBV7-9 and TRBJ2-7; unclear D gene. Trimming took off 1 base at V and 6 bases at J, with 7 bases between the two ends. The CDR3 contains 12 residues. Looked up from germline, CDR1 is SEHNR and CDR2 is FQNEAQ (reference sequence). The CDR3 nucleotides are TGTGCCAGCAGCTTAGGGGATGGCGAGCAGTACTTC. Translated, it gives CASSLGDGEQYF. Based on the CDR3 plus reference TRBV7-9 and TRBJ2-7, the full variable domain is DTGVSQNPRHKITKRGQNVTFRCDPISEHNRLYWYRQTLGQGPEFLTYFQNEAQLEKSRLLSDRFSAERPKGSFSTLEIQRTEQGDSAMYLCASSLGDGEQYFGPGTRLTVT.

The rearrangement links TRBV28 to TRBJ1-1; D gene uncertain. V was cut by 10 bases and J by 8 bases, with 14 bases left in between. This CDR3 has 11 amino acids. Germline V CDR1 and CDR2: MDHEN, SYDVKM. CDR3 amino acids: CATTTTKEAFF. In DNA, the CDR3 is TGTGCCACCACGACGACGAAAGAAGCTTTCTTT.

The rearrangement links TRBV29-1 to TRBJ2-4, with unresolved D. Trimming left V 6 bases short and J 6 bases short, with 21 bases between. This CDR3 is built from 15 residues. Germline CDR1 is SQVTM and CDR2 is ANQGSEA. This CDR3 is CSVRTTRSPGNIQYF. CDR3 in DNA: TGCAGCGTAAGAACGACACGTTCGCCGGGAAACATTCAGTACTTC.

This clone was seen a single time. The gene calls are TRBV6-5 and TRBJ2-3; D tentatively reads TRBD1 or TRBD2 (5 bases each). Trimming cost V 4 bases and J 3 bases, with 11 bases left between them. The CDR3 runs 14 residues. Looked up from germline, CDR1 is MNHEY and CDR2 is SVGAGI. CDR3 amino acids: CASSFGGWTDTQYF. The CDR3 coding sequence is TGTGCCAGCAGTTTTGGGGGTTGGACAGATACGCAGTATTTT.

The V and J genes are TRBV11-2 and TRBJ2-1; perhaps TRBD2 as D (6 bases). V was cut by 1 base and J by 9 bases, with 10 bases left in between. The CDR3 consists of 13 residues. Germline loops: CDR1 SGHAT, CDR2 FQNNGV. CDR3 DNA: TGTGCCAGCAGCTTAGGACTAGAAAGTGAGCAGTTCTTC. This sequence encodes CASSLGLESEQFF. The variable domain in full, completed from reference TRBV11-2 and TRBJ2-1, reads EAGVAQSPRYKIIEKRQSVAFWCNPISGHATLYWYQQILGQGPKLLIQFQNNGVVDDSQLPKDRFSAERLKGVDSTLKIQPAKLEDSAVYLCASSLGLESEQFFGPGTRLTVL.

The genes are TRBV7-2 and TRBJ1-2; TRBD1 is a possible D gene (6 bases). The V end lost 6 bases, the J end lost 8 bases, and 19 bases lay between the germline ends. CDR3 length: 14 residues. The germline CDR1 and CDR2 sequences are SGHTA and FQGNSA. The CDR3 region is CASSRHWGAGGYTF. The CDR3 nucleotides read TGTGCCAGCAGTCGGCACTGGGGGGCAGGAGGCTACACCTTC.

The rearrangement links TRBV11-1 to TRBJ1-2, with 7 bases fitting TRBD1. The length of the CDR3 is 14 residues. CDR1 is SGHAT and CDR2 is FQDESV in the germline V gene (reference sequence). V lost 4 bases to trimming and J lost 8 bases; unmatched junction nucleotides: 10. The DNA of the CDR3 is TGTGCCAGCAGCTCAACCGGGACAGCCAAGGGCTACACCTTC. Amino acids: CASSSTGTAKGYTF.

The chain is built from TRBV4-3 and TRBJ1-1; 8 bases are a match to TRBD1. Germline values: CDR1 LGHNA, CDR2 YSLEER. With V trimmed by 0 bases and J by 12 bases, 3 bases remained unmatched. The CDR3 length is 12 residues. For the CDR3, the DNA is TGCGCCAGCAGCCAAGAACAGGGGGAAACTTTCTTT. It encodes CASSQEQGETFF.

This clone was seen only once. The chain joins TRBV24-1 to TRBJ2-3; unclear D gene. This CDR3 has 14 amino acids. The V and J ends lost 2 bases and 6 bases respectively, with 11 bases between them. Germline lookup yields CDR1 KGHDR and CDR2 SFDVKD. CDR3 protein: CATSDSVAWDTQYF. The DNA for the CDR3 is TGTGCCACCAGTGATTCGGTGGCGTGGGATACGCAGTATTTT.

The chain combines TRBV6-5 with TRBJ2-7; D remains unclear. The V end was cut by 8 bases, the J end by 4 bases, with 15 bases between. Per the germline V gene, CDR1 is MNHEY and CDR2 is SVGAGI. The CDR3 consists of 13 residues. CDR3 sequence: CASGNLPTYEQYF. CDR3 coding DNA: TGTGCCAGCGGAAACTTACCAACGTACGAGCAGTACTTC.

The chain uses TRBV29-1 and TRBJ2-7, with D unresolved. The V gene's germline CDR1 is SQVTM and CDR2 ANQGSEA. CDR3 length: 12 residues. CDR3 loop: CRLSGPTYEQYF. The CDR3, as DNA: TGCAGACTGTCTGGGCCAACCTACGAGCAGTACTTC.

The rearrangement joins TRBV11-2 to TRBJ1-3; D might be TRBD1 (6 bases). Trimming left V 6 bases short and J 0 bases short, with 12 bases between. CDR1 and CDR2 (germline): SGHAT, FQNNGV. This CDR3 spans 15 amino acids. Here the CDR3 reads CASRKPGVSGNTIYF. The CDR3 DNA reads TGTGCCAGCAGGAAACCAGGGGTCTCTGGAAACACCATATATTTT. Full variable domain (missing parts from reference TRBV11-2 and TRBJ1-3): EAGVAQSPRYKIIEKRQSVAFWCNPISGHATLYWYQQILGQGPKLLIQFQNNGVVDDSQLPKDRFSAERLKGVDSTLKIQPAKLEDSAVYLCASRKPGVSGNTIYFGEGSWLTVV.

V and J are TRBV6-4 and TRBJ2-6; D might be TRBD1 (5 bases). CDR1 and CDR2 (germline): MRHNA, SNTAGT. V was pared by 0 bases and J by 1 base, with 7 bases between. This CDR3 spans 16 amino acids. The CDR3 coding sequence is TGTGCCAGCAGTGACTCGAAGGGGTCTGGGGCCAACGTCCTGACTTTC. It translates to CASSDSKGSGANVLTF.

The V gene is TRBV28, the J gene TRBJ1-1; TRBD1 matches 7 bases. J was trimmed by 0 bases and V by 5 bases; bases with no gene match: 6. CDR1 MDHEN and CDR2 SYDVKM come from the germline V gene. This CDR3 is 15 amino acids long. CDR3 sequence: CASSPPDRVNTEAFF. The CDR3 DNA reads TGTGCCAGCAGTCCCCCAGACAGGGTGAACACTGAAGCTTTCTTT.

This sequence joins TRBV19 and TRBJ1-2; D possibly corresponds to TRBD1 (6 bases). Trimming pared 5 bases from V and 2 bases from J, leaving 12 bases between. This CDR3 has 14 amino acids. Germline CDR1 is LNHDA and CDR2 is SQIVND (reference sequence). The CDR3 here is CASSAMDRNYGYTF. CDR3 DNA: TGTGCCAGTAGTGCCATGGACAGAAACTATGGCTACACCTTC.

As for this clone: Since the CDR3 does not end with the conserved phenylalanine or tryptophan, this likely comes from a read error. Because the CDR3's place on the DNA is in doubt, the DNA is left out and the CDR3 is given as listed by TCRdb. This CDR3 is CSARDGLL. This chain links TRBV20-1 with TRBJ2-7; the tabulated D call, TRBD1, remains unverified against the DNA. The CDR3 contains 8 residues when both ends are counted. Germline V lookup: CDR1 DFQATT, CDR2 SNEGSKA (reference sequence).

This clone has a single count. The rearrangement joins TRBV7-9 to TRBJ1-3; D gene uncertain. CDR3 length: 13 amino acids. The germline V gene encodes CDR1 SEHNR and CDR2 FQNEAQ (reference sequence). V gave up 6 bases and J gave up 4 bases, with 10 bases separating them. For the CDR3, the DNA is TGTGCCAGCAGACCCCCTGGCGGAAACACCATATATTTT. Its protein is CASRPPGGNTIYF.

The rearrangement links TRBV29-1 to TRBJ2-2; possible D gene TRBD2, 6 bases. The CDR3 runs 17 residues. Germline V gene data show CDR1 as SQVTM and CDR2 as ANQGSEA. V shed 5 bases and J shed 0 bases, with 19 bases lying between them. The CDR3, as DNA: TGCAGCGTTAGAGGGGACTTGGAGCTCGCGAACACCGGGGAGCTGTTTTTT. It codes for CSVRGDLELANTGELFF.

The gene calls are TRBV2 and TRBJ2-1; 11 positions match TRBD2. Trimming took 5 bases from V and 9 from J; bases not matched to a gene: 9. This CDR3 comprises 15 residues. Germline V gene lookup returns CDR1 SNHLY and CDR2 FYNNEI. The CDR3 region has the DNA TGTGCCAGCAGTCCGACTAGCGGGGTTTTAAGTGAGCAGTTCTTC. Encoded protein: CASSPTSGVLSEQFF.

J is TRBJ1-1 and V is TRBV29-1; D gene uncertain. V was pared by 4 bases and J by 4 bases, with 16 bases between. Looked up from germline, CDR1 is SQVTM and CDR2 is ANQGSEA. The CDR3 length is 14 residues. In DNA, the CDR3 is TGCAGCGTTGGGGTGTCGGGTACTAGCACTGAAGCTTTCTTT. As protein: CSVGVSGTSTEAFF.

The chain recombines TRBV5-1 with TRBJ1-1, with no clear D. V lost 1 base and J 1 base, leaving 14 bases between the germline ends. The CDR3 sequence is 16 residues long. The germline V gene has CDR1 SGHRS and CDR2 YFSETQ. DNA for the CDR3: TGCGCCAGCAGCTTGAATACTCTGGACGGGAACACTGAAGCTTTCTTT. The encoded protein is CASSLNTLDGNTEAFF.

The chain couples TRBV7-3 to TRBJ1-1; possibly TRBD1 for D (5 bases). CDR1 and CDR2 from the germline V gene are SGHTA and FQGTGA. The CDR3 has 15 amino acids. V was clipped by 2 bases and J by 1 base, with 11 bases between them. CDR3 nucleotides: TGTGCCAGCAGCTTATCGCCCGACAGGAACACTGAAGCTTTCTTT. It is translated as CASSLSPDRNTEAFF.

The V gene is TRBV12-3 or TRBV12-4, the J gene TRBJ2-3; D possibly corresponds to TRBD2 (6 bases). Trimming removed 3 bases from V and 6 bases from J, with 10 bases in between. The CDR3 has 13 amino acids. CDR3 sequence: CASSFSGRDTQYF. The CDR3 region has the DNA TGTGCCAGCAGTTTCTCGGGGAGGGATACGCAGTATTTT.

The rearrangement links TRBV5-1 to TRBJ1-2; tentatively, D is TRBD1 (6 bases). This CDR3 has 15 residues. From germline, CDR1 is SGHRS and CDR2 YFSETQ. V was trimmed by 6 bases and J by 6 bases, leaving 21 bases between them. CDR3: CASKSQMGARNGYTF. CDR3 bases: TGCGCCAGCAAAAGCCAGATGGGGGCGCGTAATGGCTACACCTTC.

The sample holds one count of this clone. This chain joins TRBV6-6 and TRBJ2-5; maybe TRBD1 (7 bases). Trimming left V 5 bases short and J 3 bases short, with 13 bases between. Looked up from germline, CDR1 is MNHNY and CDR2 is SVGAGI (reference sequence). There are 14 residues in the CDR3. The CDR3 region is CASSLQGGKETQYF. CDR3 nucleotide sequence: TGTGCCAGCAGTCTCCAGGGGGGAAAAGAGACCCAGTACTTC.

V is TRBV5-1 and J is TRBJ1-2; no definite D call. Germline-derived CDR1 and CDR2 are SGHRS and YFSETQ. With 4 bases removed from V and 0 bases from J, the gap between germline ends came to 4 bases. CDR3 length: 12 amino acids. CDR3 in DNA: TGCGCCAGCAGCCCTACTAACTATGGCTACACCTTC. It encodes CASSPTNYGYTF.

For the CDR3, the DNA is TGTGCCTCGGGGCGGTTCTACGAGCAGTACTTC. This encodes CASGRFYEQYF. The chain couples TRBV19 to TRBJ2-7; tentatively, D is TRBD1 or TRBD2 (5 bases each). V lost 11 bases and J lost 3, with 11 bases in between. The CDR3 covers 11 residues. Per germline, CDR1 LNHDA and CDR2 SQIVND (reference sequence).

The gene calls are TRBV2 and TRBJ1-3; a possible D gene is TRBD1 (5 bases). The CDR3 is made up of 15 amino acids. Germline V gene sequence: CDR1 SNHLY, CDR2 FYNNEI. V lost 1 base to trimming and J lost 0 bases, with 7 bases between them. CDR3 in DNA: TGTGCCAGCAGTGAAGGGGGCTTCTCTGGAAACACCATATATTTT. Its translation: CASSEGGFSGNTIYF.

The rearrangement uses TRBV6-5 and TRBJ1-2, with D possibly TRBD1 on 5 matching bases. The CDR3 is 14 residues long. The germline gives CDR1 MNHEY, CDR2 SVGAGI. V was pared by 0 bases and J by 7 bases, with 12 bases between. CDR3 residues: CASSYSSKGSGYTF. In DNA, the CDR3 is TGTGCCAGCAGTTACTCGAGTAAGGGGTCTGGCTACACCTTC.

The rearrangement joins TRBV20-1 to TRBJ2-7, with D perhaps matching TRBD1 (6 bases). Trimming took off 3 bases at V and 2 bases at J, with 11 bases between the two ends. The CDR3 totals 13 residues. Germline V gene sequence: CDR1 DFQATT, CDR2 SNEGSKA (reference sequence). CDR3 sequence (DNA): TGCAGTGCTAGTAACAGGGCGACCTACGAGCAGTACTTC. Translation: CSASNRATYEQYF.